This TCR beta chain was recovered during a study of OX40 agonist ivuxolimab in advanced cancers. Study context: The drug used for patients, ivuxolimab, was an agonistic anti-OX40 (CD134) antibody. Partial responses were recorded for three patients, including one with hepatocellular carcinoma and two with cutaneous melanoma.

On cycle 4 day 1 and cycle 7 day 1, as well as at baseline, blood was sampled. Study-wide findings and caveats: Dosing at 0.1 to 3.0 mg/kg was accompanied by clonal expansion of CD4+ and CD8+ blood T cells by week 6.

Points on this clone: Its cognate antigen is unknown.

Repertoires were generated with immunoSEQ multiplex PCR, while TCRdb's copy carries only in-frame clones and drops some. The sample comprises tens of thousands of clones, 91% of which are singletons, and 14% to 15% rests with the top ten. The receptor was isolated from an adult with an advanced solid tumor such as melanoma, head and neck, liver or kidney cancer. The source was CD4+ or CD8+ T cells sorted from blood, collected in a trial of the OX40 agonist ivuxolimab.

CDR3 DNA sequence: TGTGCCAGCAGTGCCGACAGGTTGGTCGAGCAGTACTTC. Translated: CASSADRLVEQYF. The rearrangement links TRBV6-1 to TRBJ2-7; weak D call: TRBD1 (6 bases). Germline lookup yields CDR1 MNHNS and CDR2 SASEGT. There are 13 residues in the CDR3. V dropped 4 bases and J dropped 6 bases, with 13 bases sitting between them.